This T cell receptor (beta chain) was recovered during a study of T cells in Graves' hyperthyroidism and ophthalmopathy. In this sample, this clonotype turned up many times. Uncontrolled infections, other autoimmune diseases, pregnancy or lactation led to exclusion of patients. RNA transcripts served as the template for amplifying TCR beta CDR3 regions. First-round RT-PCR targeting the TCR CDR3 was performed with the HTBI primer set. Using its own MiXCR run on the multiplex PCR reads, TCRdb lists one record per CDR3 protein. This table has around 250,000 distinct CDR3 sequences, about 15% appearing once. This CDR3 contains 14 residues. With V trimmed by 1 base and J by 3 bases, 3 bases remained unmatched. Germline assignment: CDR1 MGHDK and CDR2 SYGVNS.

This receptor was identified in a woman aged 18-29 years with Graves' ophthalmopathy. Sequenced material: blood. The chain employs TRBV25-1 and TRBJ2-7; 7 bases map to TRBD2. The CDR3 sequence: CASSEWGGGYEQYF. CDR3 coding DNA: TGTGCCAGCAGTGAATGGGGGGGAGGCTACGAGCAGTACTTC.